A single sample is the source of the 3 T cell receptor beta chains below, sequenced in a study of Graves' ophthalmopathy and Graves' hyperthyroidism. Transcripts of RNA were the source for amplifying TCR beta CDR3 regions. Second-round multiplex PCR came after first-round RT-PCR with HTBI primers. TCRdb re-analysed the multiplex PCR reads in MiXCR, keeping a single row per CDR3 protein. The repertoire includes 600,000 to 650,000 distinct CDR3 sequences, approximately 21% of them detected once, and approximately 7.7% sits in the top ten. Sequencing used peripheral blood. The source is a woman younger than 30 with stable Graves' hyperthyroidism. Some clones in this sample may be carry-over from other donors' samples.

This clonotype was observed at least ten times. The chain combines TRBV28 with TRBJ1-2; D uncertain. This CDR3 is built from 15 residues. Between the trimmed V and J ends, which lost 4 bases and 4 bases, there was a span of 16 bases. In germline, CDR1 is MDHEN, CDR2 SYDVKM. The CDR3 nucleotides read TGTGCCAGCAGTTCCCCACTTTCCTCCGCCTATGGCTACACCTTC. Encoded protein: CASSSPLSSAYGYTF.

The chain links TRBV6-2 or TRBV6-3 to TRBJ1-5, with D uncertain. The germline gives CDR1 MNHEY, CDR2 SVGEGT. V gave up 2 bases and J gave up 3 bases, with 17 bases separating them. The CDR3 consists of 17 residues. The CDR3 is CASSYGWRTFYNQPQHF. The CDR3 nucleotides are TGTGCCAGCAGTTACGGTTGGCGGACCTTCTACAATCAGCCCCAGCATTTT.

This clonotype has a count of ten or more. V gene TRBV28 combines with J gene TRBJ2-7; D call uncertain. The CDR3 loop spans 15 amino acids. Germline CDR1 reads MDHEN; CDR2 reads SYDVKM. Trimming removed 6 bases from V and 0 bases from J, with 15 bases in between. The CDR3 protein is CASSPPRALSYEQYF. The CDR3 nucleotides are TGTGCCAGCAGCCCCCCACGGGCCCTCTCCTACGAGCAGTACTTC.